The TCR beta chain described here comes from a study of T cell responses to AZD1222 COVID-19 vaccine. Second-dose recipients at about 4 or about 12 weeks were treated as one pooled group. Whole-study findings and limits: White British ancestry dominated among donors, who included more females, and clonal diversity was possibly underestimated. Of the AZD1222 recipients, only 5 to 7 were seropositive at baseline. Spike-specific TCR breadth and depth went up after people got two AZD1222 doses.

The CDR3 spans 15 residues. Looked up from germline, CDR1 is SGHAT and CDR2 is FQDESV (reference sequence). The V end was cut by 5 bases, the J end by 2 bases, with 13 bases between. Note on this clone: The antigen is unknown.

The protocol was immunoSEQ multiplex PCR, while the TCRdb copy is restricted to in-frame clones and leaves out a portion. The sample lists about 150,000 clones, 90% seen once, with about 5.9% in the top ten. The rearrangement joins TRBV11-1 to TRBJ1-3; the D is unclear. The receptor's source is an adult who received the AZD1222 COVID-19 vaccine. Specimen: peripheral blood, collected 28 days after the second AZD1222 dose. The CDR3 loop reads CASSLSSATGNTIYF. In DNA form, the CDR3 reads TGTGCCAGCAGCCTGAGTAGCGCTACTGGAAACACCATATATTTT.